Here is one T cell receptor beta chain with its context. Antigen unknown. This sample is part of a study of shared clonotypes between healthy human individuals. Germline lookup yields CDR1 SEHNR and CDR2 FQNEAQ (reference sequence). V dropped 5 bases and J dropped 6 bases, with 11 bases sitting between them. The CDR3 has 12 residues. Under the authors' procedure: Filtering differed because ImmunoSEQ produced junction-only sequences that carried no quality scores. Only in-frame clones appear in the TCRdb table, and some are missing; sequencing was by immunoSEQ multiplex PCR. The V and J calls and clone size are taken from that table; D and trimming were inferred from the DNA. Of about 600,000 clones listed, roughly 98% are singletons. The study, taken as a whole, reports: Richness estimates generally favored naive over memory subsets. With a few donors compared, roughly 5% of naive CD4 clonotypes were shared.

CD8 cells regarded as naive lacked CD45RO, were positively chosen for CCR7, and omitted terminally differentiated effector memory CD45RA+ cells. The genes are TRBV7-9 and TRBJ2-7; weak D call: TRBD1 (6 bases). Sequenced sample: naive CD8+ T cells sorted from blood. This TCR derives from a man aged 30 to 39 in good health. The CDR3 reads CASSRTVGEQYF. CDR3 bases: TGTGCCAGCAGCCGGACAGTGGGCGAGCAGTACTTC.